The entry below describes one TCR beta chain. Its cognate antigen is unknown. The data belong to a study of identifying expanded T cells in peripheral blood. Findings and limits, study-wide: Technical replicates showed about 1.1 changed clones; two weeks roughly 16; four weeks 19. Variance in clone template counts between roughly two-week samples significantly increased with total template count across all healthy donors.

The CDR3 contains 16 residues. V gave up 0 bases and J gave up 2 bases, with 12 bases separating them. Germline V gene data show CDR1 as SGDLS and CDR2 as YYNGEE. During the collection period, no donor immune events like infections were recorded. Sequenced by immunoSEQ multiplex PCR; TCRdb stores in-frame clones only, minus some. The table includes 84,000 or so clones, about 90% detected once. The sequencing input was blood. The TCR originated in a person aged 18 to 70 in good health. The chain couples TRBV9 to TRBJ2-1; the D gene is possibly TRBD2 (7 bases). The CDR3 reads CASSVGGGGPYNEQFF. CDR3 in DNA: TGTGCCAGCAGCGTAGGTGGGGGGGGCCCCTACAATGAGCAGTTCTTC. The variable domain in full, with the rest retrieved from reference TRBV9 and TRBJ2-1, is DSGVTQTPKHLITATGQRVTLRCSPRSGDLSVYWYQQSLDQGLQFLIQYYNGEERAKGNILERFSAQQFPDLHSELNLSSLELGDSALYFCASSVGGGGPYNEQFFGPGTRLTVL.